This is a list of T cell receptor beta chains from one sample in a study of shared T cell receptors in the human thymus. Repertoires were generated with immunoSEQ multiplex PCR, while TCRdb's copy carries only in-frame clones and drops some. The sample lists about 610,000 clones, 88% occurring once. This sample was also put to use in a study of human thymus T cells.

The sequenced sample was thymocytes. These receptors came from a boy under two years old with a congenital heart defect. CDR3s include the opening cysteine and the closing phenylalanine or tryptophan. The D gene is left open where the match is weak. Expanded clones are given a class, and other clones once, few, many or no size at all.

TRBD1 | - | TRBJ2-3 | 18 | TRBV28 | TGTGCCAGCAGCGTACAGGGACAGGGCCCCCTTAGCACAGATACGCAGTATTTT | CASSVQGQGPLSTDTQYF
- | few | TRBJ2-1 | 19 | TRBV27 | TGTGCCAGCAGTTTATACCTGCGCCGGCTAGCGCCCACCTACAATGAGCAGTTCTTC | CASSLYLRRLAPTYNEQFF
TRBD2 | - | TRBJ2-7 | 16 | TRBV4-2 | TGTGCCAGCAGACCCGAGGAACTAGCGGGAGGCTACGAGCAGTACTTC | CASRPEELAGGYEQYF
TRBD1 | - | TRBJ2-7 | 16 | TRBV7-2 | TGTGCCAGCAGCGTTCAAGCCCCGGGGACAGGGTACGAGCAGTACTTC | CASSVQAPGTGYEQYF
TRBD2 | - | TRBJ2-1 | 16 | TRBV5-1 | TGCGCCAGCAGCCTGGGCGTACCGGGAGGGCTCAATGAGCAGTTCTTC | CASSLGVPGGLNEQFF
- | once | TRBJ2-1 | 14 | TRBV9 | TGTGCCAGCAGCCCCCCCCAACACGATCATGAGCAGTTCTTC | CASSPPQHDHEQFF
TRBD1 | - | TRBJ2-2 | 16 | TRBV28 | TGTGCCAGCCGGACGCAGGGGGTAGCGAACACCGGGGAGCTGTTTTTT | CASRTQGVANTGELFF
- | few | TRBJ1-4 | 14 | TRBV28 | TGTGCCAGCAGTTTATTTGGAGGTGGGGAAAAACTGTTTTTT | CASSLFGGGEKLFF
TRBD2 | - | TRBJ2-7 | 17 | TRBV10-3 | TGTGCCATCAGTGAGTCCCAGCGGGGAACGCCTTCCTACGAGCAGTACTTC | CAISESQRGTPSYEQYF
TRBD1 | - | TRBJ1-5 | 18 | TRBV5-6 | TGTGCCAGCAGCTTGAGAGCCGAGGACAGGGGGCTGGATCAGCCCCAGCATTTT | CASSLRAEDRGLDQPQHF
TRBD1 | few | TRBJ2-7 | 14 | TRBV5-5 | TGTGCCAGCAAGGACAGGGTTGACTCCTACGAGCAGTACTTC | CASKDRVDSYEQYF
TRBD2 | - | TRBJ2-1 | 17 | TRBV9 | TGTGCCAGCAGCCCTCAGCAGAGCGGGAGGGGACACAATGAGCAGTTCTTC | CASSPQQSGRGHNEQFF
- | - | TRBJ2-1 | 18 | TRBV7-6 | TGTGCCAGCAGCTTTAACCCCGGAGCCCACTCACCTTACAATGAGCAGTTCTTC | CASSFNPGAHSPYNEQFF
TRBD1 | - | TRBJ2-4 | 16 | TRBV10-3 | TGTGCCATCAGTGACGGGACAGGGTTAGCCAAAAACATTCAGTACTTC | CAISDGTGLAKNIQYF
TRBD1 | - | TRBJ2-7 | 18 | TRBV7-6 | TGTGCCAGCAGCTTAGAGAGTCCCGGACAGGGGTCATTCTACGAGCAGTACTTC | CASSLESPGQGSFYEQYF
- | - | TRBJ2-5 | 13 | TRBV6-1 | TGTGCCAGCAGTGAACCCCGCGAGGAGACCCAGTACTTC | CASSEPREETQYF
TRBD2 | - | TRBJ2-1 | 15 | TRBV10-3 | TGTGCCATCAGTCTCCGTGCGGCGGGAGGAAACGAGCAGTTCTTC | CAISLRAAGGNEQFF
TRBD1 | - | TRBJ1-3 | 18 | TRBV6-1 | TGTGCCAGCAGTGAAGTTTTAGGACGGGACAGCTCTGGAAACACCATATATTTT | CASSEVLGRDSSGNTIYF
- | - | TRBJ2-5 | 14 | TRBV5-1 | TGCGCCAGCAGCGTTGGGGGGGCCTGGGAGACCCAGTACTTC | CASSVGGAWETQYF
- | few | TRBJ2-7 | 12 | TRBV2 | TGTGCCAGCAGGGACAGCCGTCCGGAGCAGTACTTC | CASRDSRPEQYF
- | - | TRBJ2-1 | 15 | TRBV14 | TGTGCCAGCAGCCAAGAGAAGGGAGATCACAATGAGCAGTTCTTC | CASSQEKGDHNEQFF
TRBD1 | - | TRBJ2-2 | 14 | TRBV19 | TGTGCCAGTAGAACAGGGGGAAACACCGGGGAGCTGTTTTTT | CASRTGGNTGELFF
- | - | TRBJ1-3 | 15 | TRBV7-2 | TGTGCCAGCAGCCCAAGGACAGCGATTGGAAACACCATATATTTT | CASSPRTAIGNTIYF
TRBD2 | - | TRBJ2-1 | 18 | TRBV5-1 | TGCGCCAGCAGCTTGGGATTGACTAGCGGGGTGTTCTACAATGAGCAGTTCTTC | CASSLGLTSGVFYNEQFF
TRBD2 | - | TRBJ2-3 | 17 | TRBV7-6 | TGTGCCAGCAGCTTAGTTAGGTCTAGCGGGAGAGAAGATACGCAGTATTTT | CASSLVRSSGREDTQYF
TRBD1 | few | TRBJ1-2 | 16 | TRBV5-8 | TGTGCCAGCAGCTTGGTCAGGGGACAGGGGGCCGGTGGCTACACCTTC | CASSLVRGQGAGGYTF
- | - | TRBJ2-7 | 15 | TRBV18 | TGTGCCAGCTCACCACCGAACGTCCAGGGTTACGAGCAGTACTTC | CASSPPNVQGYEQYF
TRBD2 | - | TRBJ2-1 | 15 | TRBV28 | TGTGCCAGCAGTTTAGCGGGAGGGCTCTACAATGAGCAGTTCTTC | CASSLAGGLYNEQFF
TRBD1 | - | TRBJ2-3 | 18 | TRBV4-1 | TGCGCCAGCAGCCAAGCCAGAGGACAGGTGGGGTTTTTGGATACGCAGTATTTT | CASSQARGQVGFLDTQYF